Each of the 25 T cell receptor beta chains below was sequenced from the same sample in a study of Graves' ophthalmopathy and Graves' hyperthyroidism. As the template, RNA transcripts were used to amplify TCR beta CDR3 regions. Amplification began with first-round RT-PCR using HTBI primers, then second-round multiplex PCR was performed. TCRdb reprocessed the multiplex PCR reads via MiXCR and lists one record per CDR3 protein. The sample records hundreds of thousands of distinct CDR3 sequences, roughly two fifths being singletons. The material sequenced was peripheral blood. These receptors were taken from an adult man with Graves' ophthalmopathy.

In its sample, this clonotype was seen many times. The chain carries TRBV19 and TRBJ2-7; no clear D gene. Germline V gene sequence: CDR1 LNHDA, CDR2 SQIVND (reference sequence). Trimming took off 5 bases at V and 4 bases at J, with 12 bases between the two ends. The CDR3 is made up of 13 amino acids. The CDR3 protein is CASSLKDGYEQYF. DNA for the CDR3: TGTGCCAGTAGTCTAAAGGACGGGTACGAGCAGTACTTC.

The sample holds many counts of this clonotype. The CDR3 loop is CASSGPGYTGELFF. The CDR3 nucleotides are TGTGCCAGCAGTGGACCAGGGTACACCGGGGAGCTGTTTTTT. This chain links TRBV25-1 with TRBJ2-2, with D perhaps TRBD1 (5 bases). Trimming removed 4 bases from V and 3 bases from J, with 9 bases in between. Germline CDR1 and CDR2: MGHDK and SYGVNS. This CDR3 has 14 amino acids.

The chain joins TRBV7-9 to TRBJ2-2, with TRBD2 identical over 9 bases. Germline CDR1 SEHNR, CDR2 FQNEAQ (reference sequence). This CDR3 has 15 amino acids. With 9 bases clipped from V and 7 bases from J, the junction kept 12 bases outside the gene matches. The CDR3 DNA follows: TGTGCCAGTAGTCGTAGCGGGAGACGAAGCGGGGAGCTGTTTTTT. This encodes CASSRSGRRSGELFF.

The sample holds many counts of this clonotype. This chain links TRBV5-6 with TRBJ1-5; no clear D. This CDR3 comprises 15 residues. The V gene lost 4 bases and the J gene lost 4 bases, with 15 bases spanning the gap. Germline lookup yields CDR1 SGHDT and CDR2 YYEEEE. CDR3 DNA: TGTGCCAGCAGCGCTAAGGGAGGAAGGAATCAGCCCCAGCATTTT. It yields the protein CASSAKGGRNQPQHF. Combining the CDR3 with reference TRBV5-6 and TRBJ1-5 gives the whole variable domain DAGVTQSPTHLIKTRGQQVTLRCSPKSGHDTVSWYQQALGQGPQFIFQYYEEEERQRGNFPDRFSGHQFPNYSSELNVNALLLGDSALYLCASSAKGGRNQPQHFGDGTRLSIL.

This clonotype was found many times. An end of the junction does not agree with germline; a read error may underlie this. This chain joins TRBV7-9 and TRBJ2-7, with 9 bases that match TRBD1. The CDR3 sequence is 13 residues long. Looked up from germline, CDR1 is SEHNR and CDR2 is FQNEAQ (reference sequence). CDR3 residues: CASSFGTGRPSGF. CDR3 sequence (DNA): TGTGCCAGCAGCTTCGGGACAGGGAGACCCAGTGGCTTC.

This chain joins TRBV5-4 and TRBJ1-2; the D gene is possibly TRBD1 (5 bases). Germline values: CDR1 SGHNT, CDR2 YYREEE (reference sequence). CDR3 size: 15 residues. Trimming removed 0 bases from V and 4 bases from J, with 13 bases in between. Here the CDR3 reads CASSLDRGAGYGYTF. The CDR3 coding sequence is TGTGCCAGCAGCTTGGATCGAGGGGCGGGCTATGGCTACACCTTC.

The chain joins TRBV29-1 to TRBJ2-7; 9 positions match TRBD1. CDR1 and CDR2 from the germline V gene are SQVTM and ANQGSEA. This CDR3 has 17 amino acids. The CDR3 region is CSARENRGRPNEAEQYF. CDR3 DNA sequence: TGCAGTGCTAGGGAGAACAGGGGGCGACCAAACGAGGCCGAGCAGTACTTC.

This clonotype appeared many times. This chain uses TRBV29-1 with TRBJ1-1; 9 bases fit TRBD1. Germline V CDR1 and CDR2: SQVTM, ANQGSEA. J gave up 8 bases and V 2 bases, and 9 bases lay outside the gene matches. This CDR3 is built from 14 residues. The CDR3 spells CSVELTGGTGEAFF. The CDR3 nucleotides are TGCAGCGTTGAACTAACAGGGGGCACTGGAGAAGCTTTCTTT.

The DNA for the CDR3 is TGTGCCAGCAGCGTAGATCCGGGCAGGGGGGAGCAGTACTTC. Encoded protein: CASSVDPGRGEQYF. The chain recombines TRBV9 with TRBJ2-7; 7 nucleotides match TRBD1. V lost 0 bases and J lost 7; bases outside the gene matches: 7. Germline CDR1 SGDLS, CDR2 YYNGEE. The CDR3 length is 14 residues.

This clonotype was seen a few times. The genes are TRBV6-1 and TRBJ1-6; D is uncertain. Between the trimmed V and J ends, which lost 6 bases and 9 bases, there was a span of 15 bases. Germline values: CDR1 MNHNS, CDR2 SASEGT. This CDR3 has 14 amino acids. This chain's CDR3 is CASSEGAEGSPLHF. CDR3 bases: TGTGCCAGCAGCGAGGGTGCGGAGGGTTCACCCCTCCACTTT.

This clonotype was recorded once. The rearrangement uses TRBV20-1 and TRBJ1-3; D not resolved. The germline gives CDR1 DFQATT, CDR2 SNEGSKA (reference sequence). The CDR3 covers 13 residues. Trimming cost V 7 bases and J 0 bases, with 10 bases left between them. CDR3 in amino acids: CSGSSSSGNTIYF. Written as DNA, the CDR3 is TGCAGTGGGAGCTCGAGCTCTGGAAACACCATATATTTT.

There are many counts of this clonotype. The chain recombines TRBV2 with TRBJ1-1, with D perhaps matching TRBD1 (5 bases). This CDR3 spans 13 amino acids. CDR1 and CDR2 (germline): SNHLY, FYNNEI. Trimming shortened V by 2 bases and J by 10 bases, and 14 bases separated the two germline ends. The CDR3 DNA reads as TGTGCCAGCAGTGAACGAGTGGGGCGGGTAGCTTTCTTT. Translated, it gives CASSERVGRVAFF. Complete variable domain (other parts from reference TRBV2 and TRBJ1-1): EPEVTQTPSHQVTQMGQEVILRCVPISNHLYFYWYRQILGQKVEFLVSFYNNEISEKSEIFDDQFSVERPDGSNFTLKIRSTKLEDSAMYFCASSERVGRVAFFGQGTRLTVV.

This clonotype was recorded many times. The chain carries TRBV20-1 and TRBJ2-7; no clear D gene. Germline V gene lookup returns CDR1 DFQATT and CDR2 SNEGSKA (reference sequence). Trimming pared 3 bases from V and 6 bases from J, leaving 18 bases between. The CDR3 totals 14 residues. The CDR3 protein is CSASRPGFTGEQYF. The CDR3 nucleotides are TGCAGTGCTAGTAGGCCAGGCTTTACTGGCGAGCAGTACTTC.

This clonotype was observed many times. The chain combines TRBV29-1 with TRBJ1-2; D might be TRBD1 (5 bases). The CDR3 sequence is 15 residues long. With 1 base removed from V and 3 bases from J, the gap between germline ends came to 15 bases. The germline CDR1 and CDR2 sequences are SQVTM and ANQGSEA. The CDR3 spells CSVEAVGREDYGYTF. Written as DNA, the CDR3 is TGCAGCGTTGAAGCGGTTGGCAGGGAGGACTATGGCTACACCTTC.

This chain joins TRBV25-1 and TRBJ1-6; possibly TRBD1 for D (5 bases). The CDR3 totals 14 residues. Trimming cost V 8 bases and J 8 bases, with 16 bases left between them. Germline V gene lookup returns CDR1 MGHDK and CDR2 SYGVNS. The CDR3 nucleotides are TGTGCCAGCTCATCATGGGGGTTTTATTCACCCCTCCACTTT. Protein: CASSSWGFYSPLHF.

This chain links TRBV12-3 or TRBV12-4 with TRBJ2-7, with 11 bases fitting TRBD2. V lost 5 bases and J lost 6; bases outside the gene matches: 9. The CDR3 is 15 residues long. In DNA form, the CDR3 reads TGTGCCAGCAGTCCGGGGACTAGCGGTCGGGTCGAGCAGTACTTC. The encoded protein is CASSPGTSGRVEQYF.

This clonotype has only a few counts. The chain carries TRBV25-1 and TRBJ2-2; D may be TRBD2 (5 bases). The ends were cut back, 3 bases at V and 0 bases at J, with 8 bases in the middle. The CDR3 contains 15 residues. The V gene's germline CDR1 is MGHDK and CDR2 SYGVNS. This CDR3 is CASSEAAANTGELFF. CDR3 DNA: TGTGCCAGCAGTGAGGCAGCGGCGAACACCGGGGAGCTGTTTTTT. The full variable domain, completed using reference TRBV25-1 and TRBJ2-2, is EADIYQTPRYLVIGTGKKITLECSQTMGHDKMYWYQQDPGMELHLIHYSYGVNSTEKGDLSSESTVSRIRTEHFPLTLESARPSHTSQYLCASSEAAANTGELFFGEGSRLTVL.

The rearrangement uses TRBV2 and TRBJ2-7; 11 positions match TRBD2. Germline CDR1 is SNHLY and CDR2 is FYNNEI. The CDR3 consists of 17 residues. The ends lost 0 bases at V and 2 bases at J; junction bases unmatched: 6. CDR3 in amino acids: CASSEASLGLAAYEQYF. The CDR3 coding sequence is TGTGCCAGCAGTGAAGCGAGCTTGGGACTAGCGGCCTACGAGCAGTACTTC.

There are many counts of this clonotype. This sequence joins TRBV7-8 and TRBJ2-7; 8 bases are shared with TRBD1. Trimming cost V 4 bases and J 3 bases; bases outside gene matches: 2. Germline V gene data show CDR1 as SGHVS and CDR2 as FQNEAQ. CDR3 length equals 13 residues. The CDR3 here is CASSWTGSYEQYF. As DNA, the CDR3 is TGTGCCAGCAGCTGGACAGGGAGCTACGAGCAGTACTTC.

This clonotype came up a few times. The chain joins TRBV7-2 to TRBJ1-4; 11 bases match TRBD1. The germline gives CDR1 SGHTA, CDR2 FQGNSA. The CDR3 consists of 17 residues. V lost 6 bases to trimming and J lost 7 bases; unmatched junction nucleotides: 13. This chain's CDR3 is CASRPLGPGTGGEKLFF. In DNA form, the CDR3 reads TGTGCCAGCAGACCCCTGGGACCCGGGACAGGGGGTGAAAAACTGTTTTTT. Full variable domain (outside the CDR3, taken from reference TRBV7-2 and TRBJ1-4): GAGVSQSPSNKVTEKGKDVELRCDPISGHTALYWYRQSLGQGLEFLIYFQGNSAPDKSGLPSDRFSAERTGGSVSTLTIQRTQQEDSAVYLCASRPLGPGTGGEKLFFGSGTQLSVL.

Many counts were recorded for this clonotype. For the CDR3, the DNA is TGTGCCAGCATTGACCCGGGCGGGCCCCAGTACTTC. This codes for CASIDPGGPQYF. This sequence joins TRBV2 and TRBJ2-5, with D tentatively TRBD2 (5 bases). From germline, CDR1 is SNHLY and CDR2 FYNNEI. Trimming took off 7 bases at V and 9 bases at J, with 15 bases between the two ends. The CDR3 sequence is 12 residues long.

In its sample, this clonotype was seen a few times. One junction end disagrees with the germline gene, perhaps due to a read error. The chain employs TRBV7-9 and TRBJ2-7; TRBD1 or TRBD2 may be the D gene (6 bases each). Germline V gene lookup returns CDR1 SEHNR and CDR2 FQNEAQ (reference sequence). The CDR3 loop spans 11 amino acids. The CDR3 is CASSLTGAPDF. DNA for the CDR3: TGTGCCAGCAGCTTAACGGGGGCACCGGACTTC.

As DNA, the CDR3 is TGTGCCAGCAGCATACGTCGGTACGAGCAGTACTTC. It specifies CASSIRRYEQYF. This rearrangement joins TRBV25-1 to TRBJ2-7; D ambiguous. Germline V lookup: CDR1 MGHDK, CDR2 SYGVNS. This CDR3 region has 12 residues. V shed 6 bases and J shed 4 bases, with 10 bases lying between them.

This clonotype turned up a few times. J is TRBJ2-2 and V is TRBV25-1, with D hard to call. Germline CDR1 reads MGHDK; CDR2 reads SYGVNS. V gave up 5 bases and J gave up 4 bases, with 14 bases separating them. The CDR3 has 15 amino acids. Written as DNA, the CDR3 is TGTGCCAGCAGTTTAGACTCCCTCCCCACCGGGGAGCTGTTTTTT. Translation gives CASSLDSLPTGELFF.

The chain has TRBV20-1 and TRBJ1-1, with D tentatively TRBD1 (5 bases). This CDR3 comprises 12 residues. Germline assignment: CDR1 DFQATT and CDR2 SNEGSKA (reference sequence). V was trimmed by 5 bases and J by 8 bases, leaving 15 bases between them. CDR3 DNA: TGCAGTGCTCGATCAGGGCAGATAGAAGCTTTCTTT. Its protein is CSARSGQIEAFF.